This TCR beta chain stems from a study of T cell responses to AZD1222 COVID-19 vaccine. Study-level findings and limits: Repertoires were obtained solely post-peak T cell response. Females outnumbered males among donors, who were mostly white British; clonal diversity was possibly underestimated. Targeting of unmutated variant regions was reportedly seen in nearly half of spike-specific TCRs. Elevations in Spike-specific TCR breadth and depth followed administration of two AZD1222 doses.

Method: immunoSEQ multiplex PCR; TCRdb's copy keeps in-frame clones and lacks some. The sample shows 150,000 to 170,000 clones, 70% to 90% of them seen only once. V trimming: 4 bases; J trimming: 4 bases; junction bases outside the gene matches: 11. The CDR3 sequence is 17 residues long. Germline CDR1 and CDR2: MDHEN and SYDVKM. For this clone: Its specificity is not known.

This clonotype was obtained from an adult in good health. The starting material was peripheral blood, obtained on day 0 of MenACWY control vaccination. The V call is TRBV28, the J call TRBJ2-5, with 11 bases lining up with TRBD2. This CDR3 is CASSYRSGGAARETQYF. In DNA form, the CDR3 reads TGTGCCAGCAGTTACCGTAGCGGGGGGGCCGCTAGAGAGACCCAGTACTTC.